This TCR beta chain was sequenced during a study of CD8+CD57+ T cells in acquired aplastic anemia. Overall study context: Each DNA sample taken from sorted CD4+ and CD8+ cells came to about 3.2 ug on average.

It was genomic DNA that served as the template for profiling TCR beta VDJ and CDR3. TCRdb ran MiXCR on the reads and lists one entry per CDR3 protein. The data show some 200,000 distinct CDR3 sequences, less than 60% seen once. All patients picked for sequencing had shown, by flow cytometry, an expansion of CD8+CD57+ cells. Severe acquired aplastic anemia was present in every patient. CDR1 is LNHDA and CDR2 is SQIVND in the germline V gene (reference sequence). The CDR3 runs to 14 residues. With 4 bases removed from V and 4 bases from J, the gap between germline ends came to 11 bases. This rearrangement joins TRBV19 to TRBJ2-1; TRBD1 might be the D (5 bases). Material for sequencing was sorted CD4+, CD8+, or CD8+CD57+ T cells (not recorded which) from PBMCs. The receptor comes from a human donor with aplastic anemia. The CDR3 DNA reads as TGTGCCAGTAGTACCCCGACAGCATACAATGAGCAGTTCTTC. Amino acid sequence: CASSTPTAYNEQFF.